The entry below gives a single TCR beta chain sequence along with its context. This sample was included in a study of blood T cell repertoires in COVID-19. Study-level information: PBMCs, B-cell-depleted T cells, or T cells provided the cDNA or gDNA that made up the material.

Losses at the gene ends were 9 bases for V and 7 bases for J; bases not matched to a gene: 12. The CDR3 is 14 residues long. Germline CDR1 reads SGHTA; CDR2 reads FQGNSA. Libraries were prepared by immunoSEQ multiplex PCR; TCRdb keeps only in-frame clonotypes and omits some of them. Among around 100,000 clones listed, 85% were seen once. The V call is TRBV7-2, the J call TRBJ2-3; TRBD2 aligns across 8 bases. The sequenced sample was peripheral blood. The receptor was isolated from a man aged 40-49 years with acute or convalescent COVID-19. The CDR3 nucleotides read TGTGCCAGTCTGACTAGCGCGGCAGCCTATACGCAGTATTTT. This gives the protein CASLTSAAAYTQYF.